The 14 T cell receptor beta chains given below trace back to one sample, sequenced in a study of CD8+ T cells in alopecia areata. Treatment specified: oral pan-JAK inhibitor, 5-10 mg twice daily. cDNA serving as the sequencing template came from extracted, reverse transcribed RNA. The repertoire was sequenced with immunoSEQ multiplex PCR; TCRdb's copy has only in-frame clones and lacks some. Here the sample spans approximately 210,000 clones, 60% being singletons. Sample: CD4+ T cells sorted from blood, taken at week 24, from a patient treated with tofacitinib. Receptors originate from a human donor with alopecia areata.

This clone has more than one count but fewer than ten. The chain carries TRBV4-3 and TRBJ1-1; no clear D. Per germline, CDR1 LGHNA and CDR2 YSLEER. Trimming took 1 base from V and 0 from J, leaving 9 bases between them. The CDR3 contains 15 residues. Here the CDR3 reads CASSQGAGMNTEAFF. As DNA, the CDR3 is TGCGCCAGCAGCCAAGGGGCGGGGATGAACACTGAAGCTTTCTTT.

This clone showed up just a few times. The CDR3, as DNA: TGTGCCAGCAGCAGGACACCCACTAGCACAGATACGCAGTATTTT. Its protein product is CASSRTPTSTDTQYF. The genes are TRBV2 and TRBJ2-3, with a tentative D call TRBD1 (5 bases). The CDR3 has 15 residues. Germline V gives CDR1 SNHLY, CDR2 FYNNEI. V was shortened by 6 bases and J by 0 bases, with 13 bases between the two germline ends.

The chain recombines TRBV6-6 with TRBJ2-2, with no clear D. Germline lookup yields CDR1 MNHNY and CDR2 SVGAGI (reference sequence). The CDR3 extends over 14 amino acids. The V gene lost 6 bases and the J gene lost 6 bases, with 14 bases spanning the gap. The DNA for the CDR3 is TGTGCCAGCAGACCGGGCCTCGCCGCCGGGGAGCTGTTTTTT. Protein sequence: CASRPGLAAGELFF.

This chain connects TRBV2 to TRBJ1-1; D is possibly TRBD1 (5 bases). The CDR3 has 13 residues. Trimming took off 6 bases at V and 0 bases at J, with 8 bases between the two ends. The germline V gene has CDR1 SNHLY and CDR2 FYNNEI. In nucleotides, the CDR3 is TGTGCCAGCAGGCTGACAGTGAACACTGAAGCTTTCTTT. Translating it yields CASRLTVNTEAFF.

The rearrangement uses TRBV7-9 and TRBJ2-7; D remains ambiguous. V lost 2 bases and J lost 4, with 3 bases in between. The CDR3 is 11 amino acids. Germline V gene sequence: CDR1 SEHNR, CDR2 FQNEAQ (reference sequence). In DNA, the CDR3 is TGTGCCAGCAGCTTAACGTACGAGCAGTACTTC. Translation gives CASSLTYEQYF.

The chain is built from TRBV30 and TRBJ2-3; D unclear. CDR1 GTSNPN and CDR2 SVGIG come from the germline V gene (reference sequence). V was shortened by 2 bases and J by 3 bases, with 6 bases between the two germline ends. This CDR3 spans 12 amino acids. The CDR3 DNA reads as TGTGCCTGGAGTTTGGGGACAGATACGCAGTATTTT. Residues: CAWSLGTDTQYF.

The chain has TRBV7-9 and TRBJ1-2, with D tentatively TRBD1 (5 bases). This CDR3 has 12 amino acids. V was cut by 5 bases and J by 8 bases, with 12 bases left in between. Germline assignment: CDR1 SEHNR and CDR2 FQNEAQ (reference sequence). The CDR3 loop reads CASSLQAGGYTF. For the CDR3, the DNA is TGTGCCAGCAGCCTACAGGCGGGGGGCTACACCTTC.

The rearrangement links TRBV27 to TRBJ1-2; D not resolved. The CDR3 is 13 residues long. Per germline, CDR1 MNHEY and CDR2 SMNVEV (reference sequence). V lost 2 bases to trimming and J lost 4 bases, with 8 bases between them. This CDR3 is CASSLPGGYGYTF. As DNA, the CDR3 is TGTGCCAGCAGTTTACCGGGCGGCTATGGCTACACCTTC.

This chain joins TRBV7-8 and TRBJ1-2, with D possibly matching TRBD1 (5 bases). Trimming left V 5 bases short and J 0 bases short, with 16 bases between. The germline V gene has CDR1 SGHVS and CDR2 FQNEAQ. CDR3 length: 16 amino acids. This CDR3 is CASSLRAVTANYGYTF. Written as DNA, the CDR3 is TGTGCCAGCAGCCTAAGAGCGGTGACAGCTAACTATGGCTACACCTTC.

The V and J genes are TRBV5-6 and TRBJ1-1, with 7 nucleotides matching TRBD1. CDR3 length: 13 amino acids. The germline gives CDR1 SGHDT, CDR2 YYEEEE. V gave up 4 bases and J gave up 8 bases; unmatched junction bases: 8. DNA for the CDR3: TGTGCCAGCAGCCCCATTAGGGGGCCGGAAGCTTTCTTT. Encoded protein: CASSPIRGPEAFF.

The CDR3 is CSVDSGGARRGLGTGELFF. The DNA of the CDR3 is TGCAGCGTTGATAGCGGGGGGGCCCGGAGGGGACTTGGGACCGGGGAGCTGTTTTTT. This sequence joins TRBV29-1 and TRBJ2-2, with 11 bases that match TRBD2. Germline V CDR1 and CDR2: SQVTM, ANQGSEA. This CDR3 contains 19 residues. V was pared by 3 bases and J by 5 bases, with 17 bases of the junction left unmatched.

This clone was seen once. This chain uses TRBV10-3 with TRBJ2-5, with 13 positions matching TRBD2. The trim removed 4 bases at V and 3 bases at J, leaving 2 bases unmatched. The CDR3 consists of 15 residues. Germline lookup yields CDR1 ENHRY and CDR2 SYGVKD. CDR3 amino acids: CAISGTSGGEETQYF. In nucleotides, the CDR3 is TGTGCCATCAGTGGGACTAGCGGGGGAGAAGAGACCCAGTACTTC.

The V gene is TRBV29-1, the J gene TRBJ1-2; 7 positions agree with TRBD1. The germline CDR1 and CDR2 sequences are SQVTM and ANQGSEA. This CDR3 contains 13 residues. In DNA form, the CDR3 reads TGCACCTTAAACGGGACAGTTAACTATGGCTACACCTTC. Protein sequence: CTLNGTVNYGYTF.

J is TRBJ1-2 and V is TRBV29-1; TRBD1 matches 8 bases. Per germline, CDR1 SQVTM and CDR2 ANQGSEA. CDR3 length equals 12 residues. The V segment lost 3 bases and the J segment 7 bases; nucleotides outside the gene matches: 4. The CDR3 loop reads CSVDPGGSGYTF. Here the CDR3 DNA reads TGCAGCGTTGATCCAGGGGGCTCTGGCTACACCTTC.